Following are 27 T cell receptor beta chains from one sample sequenced in a study of blood T cell repertoires in COVID-19. Measured with immunoSEQ multiplex PCR; TCRdb has only the in-frame clones, and not every one. The sample yields around 50,000 clones, 75% to 90% seen once. Source material: peripheral blood. The receptors originated from a man aged 60-69 years with acute or convalescent COVID-19.

The chain recombines TRBV2 with TRBJ2-1; 10 bases are shared with TRBD2. This CDR3 has 16 residues. Germline CDR1 reads SNHLY; CDR2 reads FYNNEI. The V and J ends lost 6 bases and 3 bases, in that order; junction bases with no gene match: 8. The CDR3 DNA sequence: TGTGCCAGCAGCCCCACGCCTAGCGGGGGCTACAATGAGCAGTTCTTC. Translated, it gives CASSPTPSGGYNEQFF.

This clone was observed a handful of times. The chain couples TRBV4-3 to TRBJ2-7; TRBD2 is a possible D gene (6 bases). This CDR3 spans 16 amino acids. Trimming cost V 0 bases and J 4 bases, with 16 bases left between them. Germline CDR1 is LGHNA and CDR2 is YSLEER. The CDR3 here is CASSQDGPGSGYEQYF. The CDR3 DNA reads as TGCGCCAGCAGCCAAGATGGGCCAGGGAGCGGGTACGAGCAGTACTTC.

The rearrangement joins TRBV27 to TRBJ2-1; TRBD1 is a possible D gene (5 bases). The germline V and J ends were trimmed by 5 bases and 4 bases, with 15 bases remaining between them. The CDR3 length is 15 residues. The germline CDR1 and CDR2 sequences are MNHEY and SMNVEV (reference sequence). CDR3 in amino acids: CASSPTHDSYNEQFF. In DNA form, the CDR3 reads TGTGCCAGCAGTCCCACCCACGACAGTTACAATGAGCAGTTCTTC.

This chain joins TRBV11-2 and TRBJ2-5; 8 positions match TRBD2. The CDR3 contains 16 residues. Per germline, CDR1 SGHAT and CDR2 FQNNGV. With 1 base clipped from V and 2 bases from J, the junction kept 6 bases outside the gene matches. The CDR3 DNA reads TGTGCCAGCAGCTTAGCTTTGGCTAGCGGGCAAGAGACCCAGTACTTC. Translating gives CASSLALASGQETQYF.

The V gene is TRBV6-2 or TRBV6-3, the J gene TRBJ2-5, with 9 bases matching TRBD2. The CDR3 loop spans 19 amino acids. V lost 0 bases and J lost 4; bases outside the gene matches: 15. Germline CDR1 is MNHEY and CDR2 is SVGEGT. This chain's CDR3 is CASSYSKVAGVHGSETQYF. The CDR3 nucleotides read TGTGCCAGCAGTTACTCGAAGGTAGCGGGAGTTCATGGGTCAGAGACCCAGTACTTC.

The chain couples TRBV24-1 to TRBJ1-2, with TRBD1 matching 8 bases. Germline V gives CDR1 KGHDR, CDR2 SFDVKD. The CDR3 length is 14 residues. The V gene end was trimmed by 7 bases and the J gene end by 4 bases; junction bases not matched to a gene: 7. The CDR3 loop reads CATRPGGVGYGYTF. The CDR3 DNA is TGTGCCACCAGACCAGGGGGCGTGGGCTATGGCTACACCTTC.

This chain links TRBV6-6 with TRBJ1-3; 8 nucleotides agree with TRBD1. J was trimmed by 3 bases and V by 7 bases; bases with no gene match: 5. The CDR3 covers 14 residues. CDR1 is MNHNY, CDR2 SVGAGI, per germline (reference sequence). CDR3 bases: TGTGCCAGCAACCAGGGGGCAGGTGGAAACACCATATATTTT. Protein sequence: CASNQGAGGNTIYF.

The chain links TRBV12-5 to TRBJ1-1, with TRBD1 identical over 8 bases. V shed 0 bases and J 5 bases; nucleotides not matched to a gene: 5. This CDR3 contains 15 residues. Germline assignment: CDR1 LGHNT and CDR2 FRNRAP. The CDR3 protein is CASGLVDRGGTEAFF. In DNA, the CDR3 is TGTGCTAGTGGTTTGGTAGACAGGGGTGGGACTGAAGCTTTCTTT.

The rearrangement uses TRBV19 and TRBJ2-2, with a tentative D call TRBD2 (6 bases). CDR1 LNHDA and CDR2 SQIVND come from the germline V gene (reference sequence). There are 15 residues in the CDR3. V was pared by 7 bases and J by 4 bases, with 16 bases between. CDR3 in DNA: TGTGCCAGTAACACCAGGGAGGAAGTCACCGGGGAGCTGTTTTTT. Its translation is CASNTREEVTGELFF.

CDR3 bases: TGTGCCTGGAGGGACCCGGGACTAGCGCATACAGATACGCAGTATTTT. As protein: CAWRDPGLAHTDTQYF. V and J are TRBV30 and TRBJ2-3; 10 positions match TRBD2. V lost 3 bases to trimming and J lost 3 bases; unmatched junction nucleotides: 9. Germline CDR1 and CDR2: GTSNPN and SVGIG (reference sequence). The CDR3 contains 16 residues.

The gene calls are TRBV21-1 and TRBJ2-7; the D call of TRBD2 is as the table states it, not checked on the DNA. TRBV21-1 is given as a pseudogene. This CDR3 is built from 13 residues. The CDR3 protein is CASSLQTTYEQYF. The CDR3 DNA is TGTGCCAGCAGCCTCCAAACTACCTACGAGCAGTACTTC.

The gene calls are TRBV27 and TRBJ2-3; D is perhaps TRBD2 (6 bases). Trimming left V 0 bases short and J 1 base short, with 11 bases between. The V gene's germline CDR1 is MNHEY and CDR2 SMNVEV (reference sequence). The CDR3 totals 16 residues. CDR3 in amino acids: CASSLSGAGRTDTQYF. The CDR3 DNA sequence: TGTGCCAGCAGTTTATCCGGGGCGGGGCGCACAGATACGCAGTATTTT.

The V and J genes are TRBV12-3 or TRBV12-4 and TRBJ1-1, with D possibly matching TRBD1 (6 bases). Trimming removed 3 bases from V and 10 bases from J, with 15 bases in between. There are 13 residues in the CDR3. CDR3 sequence: CASSFYPQGAAFF. DNA for the CDR3: TGTGCCAGCAGTTTTTACCCACAGGGAGCAGCTTTCTTT.

This clone came up once. This chain connects TRBV30 to TRBJ1-5; tentative D call: TRBD1 (5 bases). This CDR3 is 14 amino acids long. Germline V lookup: CDR1 GTSNPN, CDR2 SVGIG (reference sequence). The V end lost 1 base, the J end lost 6 bases, and 13 bases lay between the germline ends. CDR3 residues: CAWSASRAVQPQHF. CDR3 coding DNA: TGTGCCTGGAGTGCAAGCAGGGCAGTTCAGCCCCAGCATTTT.

This chain connects TRBV29-1 to TRBJ1-1; D possibly corresponds to TRBD1 (6 bases). V was pared by 7 bases and J by 5 bases, with 23 bases between. This CDR3 contains 15 residues. In germline, CDR1 is SQVTM, CDR2 ANQGSEA. DNA of the CDR3: TGCAGCGCGAACTCACAGGGTTTAGGTAGGACTGAAGCTTTCTTT. It translates to CSANSQGLGRTEAFF.

V is TRBV29-1 and J is TRBJ1-1, with D unresolved. CDR1 SQVTM and CDR2 ANQGSEA come from the germline V gene. V lost 5 bases and J lost 0, with 7 bases in between. The CDR3 loop spans 12 amino acids. The CDR3 region has the DNA TGCAGCGTTTCGGAGATGAACACTGAAGCTTTCTTT. Translated, it gives CSVSEMNTEAFF.

This sequence joins TRBV6-5 and TRBJ1-5, with 8 bases identical to TRBD1. V was clipped by 7 bases and J by 3 bases; unmatched bases: 8. Germline-derived CDR1 and CDR2 are MNHEY and SVGAGI. There are 15 residues in the CDR3. The CDR3 coding sequence is TGTGCCAGCATCTGGGACAGGACGTCCAATCAGCCCCAGCATTTT. It codes for CASIWDRTSNQPQHF.

The genes are TRBV3-1 (or the pseudogene TRBV3-2) and TRBJ2-3; 8 bases line up with TRBD1. The CDR3 has 17 amino acids. Germline CDR1 and CDR2: LGHDT and YNNKEL (reference sequence). V trimming: 3 bases; J trimming: 5 bases; junction bases outside the gene matches: 13. The CDR3 bases are TGTGCCAGCAGCCATCCCGTTGACAGGGGCAGAGAAGATACGCAGTATTTT. Translated, it gives CASSHPVDRGREDTQYF.

The chain links TRBV3-1 (or the pseudogene TRBV3-2) to TRBJ2-7, with 9 bases aligning to TRBD2. Germline lookup yields CDR1 LGHDT and CDR2 YNNKEL (reference sequence). The J segment lost 5 bases and the V segment lost 4 bases, leaving 12 bases of the junction unmatched. The CDR3 runs to 16 residues. CDR3 in amino acids: CASSPLLAGGLNEQYF. In nucleotides, the CDR3 is TGTGCCAGCAGCCCACTACTAGCGGGTGGTCTGAACGAGCAGTACTTC.

In the case of this clone: At one boundary the junction diverges from the germline segment, which might be a read error. The chain couples TRBV5-1 to TRBJ1-1, with TRBD1 as a possible D gene (5 bases). The CDR3 consists of 14 residues. Germline loops: CDR1 SGHRS, CDR2 YFSETQ. CDR3 bases: TGCGCCAGCAGCCCGGACGTACAGGCTCCGTCGGGGGTCTTT. This translates into CASSPDVQAPSGVF. Filled out from reference TRBV5-1 and TRBJ1-1, the complete variable domain reads KAGVTQTPRYLIKTRGQQVTLSCSPISGHRSVSWYQQTPGQGLQFLFEYFSETQRNKGNFPGRFSGRQFSNSRSEMNVSTLELGDSALYLCASSPDVQAPSGVFGQGTRLTVV.

J is TRBJ2-1 and V is TRBV12-5; TRBD2 matches 8 bases. With 7 bases clipped from V and 9 bases from J, the junction kept 11 bases outside the gene matches. The germline V gene encodes CDR1 LGHNT and CDR2 FRNRAP. This CDR3 comprises 14 residues. The CDR3 here is CASARGGPPVEQFF. The DNA for the CDR3 is TGTGCTAGTGCCCGCGGGGGGCCCCCCGTTGAGCAGTTCTTC.

The chain employs TRBV11-3 and TRBJ2-7, with 9 bases lining up with TRBD2. There are 15 residues in the CDR3. Germline V gives CDR1 SGHNT, CDR2 YENEEA. V was clipped by 0 bases and J by 1 base; unmatched bases: 1. The CDR3 protein is CASSLERGGSYEQYF. The CDR3 DNA reads as TGTGCCAGCAGCTTAGAGCGGGGGGGGTCCTACGAGCAGTACTTC.

V usage is TRBV9 and J usage is TRBJ2-5; no clear D gene. V lost 0 bases and J lost 2, with 11 bases in between. Germline CDR1 and CDR2: SGDLS and YYNGEE. The CDR3 has 15 amino acids. In DNA, the CDR3 is TGTGCCAGCAGCGTAGGGATTATCGGGCAAGAGACCCAGTACTTC. This sequence encodes CASSVGIIGQETQYF.

The genes are TRBV6-5 and TRBJ1-3; TRBD1 agrees at 10 bases. The CDR3 runs to 15 residues. Germline trimming cut 10 bases from V and 2 bases from J; bases unmatched to any gene: 8. Germline V gene data show CDR1 as MNHEY and CDR2 as SVGAGI. CDR3 loop: CATGMGTGAGNTIYF. In DNA form, the CDR3 reads TGTGCCACCGGTATGGGGACAGGGGCTGGAAACACCATATATTTT.

The chain employs TRBV6-4 and TRBJ2-1; tentatively, D is TRBD2 (6 bases). The CDR3 has 14 amino acids. Looked up from germline, CDR1 is MRHNA and CDR2 is SNTAGT. The V end lost 5 bases, the J end lost 3 bases, and 11 bases lay between the germline ends. The CDR3 protein is CASSQTGVYNEQFF. The CDR3 bases are TGTGCCAGCAGTCAAACGGGGGTCTACAATGAGCAGTTCTTC.

The chain couples TRBV6-2 or TRBV6-3 to TRBJ2-2; 13 positions match TRBD2. Germline lookup yields CDR1 MNHEY and CDR2 SVGEGT. There are 16 residues in the CDR3. V lost 6 bases to trimming and J lost 6 bases; unmatched junction nucleotides: 7. CDR3 nucleotide sequence: TGTGCCAGCAGCCTGAGGACTAGCGGGAGCCCCGGGGAGCTGTTTTTT. Its translation is CASSLRTSGSPGELFF.

Worth noting for this clone: One junction end disagrees with the germline gene, perhaps due to a read error. This chain uses TRBV28 with TRBJ1-4; 7 nucleotides line up with TRBD1. CDR1 and CDR2 from the germline V gene are MDHEN and SYDVKM. This CDR3 spans 13 amino acids. DNA of the CDR3: TGTGTCAGCAGTCGGGACAGCTTCCCCCCCCTGTTTTTT. The encoded protein is CVSSRDSFPPLFF.